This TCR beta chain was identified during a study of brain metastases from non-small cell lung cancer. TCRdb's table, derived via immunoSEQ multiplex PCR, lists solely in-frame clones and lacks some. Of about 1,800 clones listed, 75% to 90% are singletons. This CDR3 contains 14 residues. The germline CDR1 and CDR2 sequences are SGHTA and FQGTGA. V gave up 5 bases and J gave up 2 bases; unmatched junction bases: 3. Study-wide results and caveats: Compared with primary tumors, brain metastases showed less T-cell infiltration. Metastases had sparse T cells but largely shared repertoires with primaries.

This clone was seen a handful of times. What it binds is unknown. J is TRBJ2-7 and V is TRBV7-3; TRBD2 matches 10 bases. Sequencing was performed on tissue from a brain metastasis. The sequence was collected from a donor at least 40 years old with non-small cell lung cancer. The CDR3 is CASSPLAGAYEQYF. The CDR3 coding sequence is TGTGCCAGCAGCCCTCTAGCGGGGGCCTACGAGCAGTACTTC.